A single TCR beta chain is shown here with its context. The data derive from a study of blood T cell repertoires in COVID-19. Across the study: Samples taken during acute and convalescent COVID-19 were collected in the United States, Italy and Spain. The analysed material was cDNA or gDNA that came from T cells, B-cell-depleted T cells, or PBMCs.

Germline V CDR1 and CDR2: DFQATT, SNEGSKA (reference sequence). The ends lost 3 bases at V and 4 bases at J; junction bases unmatched: 7. There are 15 residues in the CDR3. Source study methods: How many nucleated cells were present was estimated from reference gene primer amplification. The table came from immunoSEQ multiplex PCR; TCRdb's copy has only in-frame clones and leaves some out. That table is the source of V, J and clone size, and D and trimming were worked out from the DNA. This sample carries 25,000 or so clones, roughly 84% of them seen once, and the ten largest clones take approximately 25%.

Sequencing was performed on peripheral blood. This TCR came from a human donor in a cohort sampled during active COVID-19. The chain uses TRBV20-1 and TRBJ2-3; the match to TRBD2 covers 10 bases. In DNA form, the CDR3 reads TGCAGTGCTAGTACCAGCGGGAGGGGTCCAGATACGCAGTATTTT. Amino acids: CSASTSGRGPDTQYF.